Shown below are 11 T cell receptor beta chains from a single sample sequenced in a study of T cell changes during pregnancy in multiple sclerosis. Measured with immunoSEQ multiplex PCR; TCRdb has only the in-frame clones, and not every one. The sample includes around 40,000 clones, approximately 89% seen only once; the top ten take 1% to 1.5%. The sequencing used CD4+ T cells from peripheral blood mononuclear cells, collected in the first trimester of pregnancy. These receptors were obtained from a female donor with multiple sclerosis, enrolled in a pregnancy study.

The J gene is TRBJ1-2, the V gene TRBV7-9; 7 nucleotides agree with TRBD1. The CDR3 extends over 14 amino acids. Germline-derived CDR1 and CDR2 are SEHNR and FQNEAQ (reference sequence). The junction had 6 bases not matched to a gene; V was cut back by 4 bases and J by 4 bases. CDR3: CASSSLQGGYGYTF. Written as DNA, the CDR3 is TGTGCCAGCAGCTCTCTGCAGGGGGGCTATGGCTACACCTTC.

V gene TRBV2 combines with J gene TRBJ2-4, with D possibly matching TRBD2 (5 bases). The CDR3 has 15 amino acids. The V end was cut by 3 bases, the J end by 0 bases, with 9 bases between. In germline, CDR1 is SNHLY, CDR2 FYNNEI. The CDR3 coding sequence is TGTGCCAGCAGTGAGACTACCCTAGCCAAAAACATTCAGTACTTC. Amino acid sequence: CASSETTLAKNIQYF.

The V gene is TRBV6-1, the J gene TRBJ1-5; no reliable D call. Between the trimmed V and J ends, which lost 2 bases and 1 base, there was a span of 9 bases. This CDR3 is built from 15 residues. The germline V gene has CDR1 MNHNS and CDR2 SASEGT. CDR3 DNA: TGTGCCAGCAGTGAACTGGGCTGGAGCAATCAGCCCCAGCATTTT. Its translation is CASSELGWSNQPQHF.

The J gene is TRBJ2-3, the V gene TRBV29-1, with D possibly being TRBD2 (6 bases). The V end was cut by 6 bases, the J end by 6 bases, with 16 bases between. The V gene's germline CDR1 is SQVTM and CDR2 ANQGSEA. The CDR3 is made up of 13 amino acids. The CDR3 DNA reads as TGCAGCGTAGAAAAAACTAGCTCTGATACGCAGTATTTT. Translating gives CSVEKTSSDTQYF.

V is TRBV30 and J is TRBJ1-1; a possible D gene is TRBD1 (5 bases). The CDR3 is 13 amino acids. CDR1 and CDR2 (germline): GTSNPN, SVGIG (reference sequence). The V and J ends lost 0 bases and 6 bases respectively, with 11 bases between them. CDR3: CAWSVGGDAEAFF. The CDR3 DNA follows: TGTGCCTGGAGTGTAGGAGGGGACGCTGAAGCTTTCTTT.

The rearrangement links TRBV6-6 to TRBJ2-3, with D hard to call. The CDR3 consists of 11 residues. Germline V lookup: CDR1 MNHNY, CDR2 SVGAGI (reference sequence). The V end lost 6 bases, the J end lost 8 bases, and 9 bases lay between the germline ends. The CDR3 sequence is CASSILGTQYF. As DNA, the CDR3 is TGTGCCAGCAGCATACTCGGTACGCAGTATTTT.

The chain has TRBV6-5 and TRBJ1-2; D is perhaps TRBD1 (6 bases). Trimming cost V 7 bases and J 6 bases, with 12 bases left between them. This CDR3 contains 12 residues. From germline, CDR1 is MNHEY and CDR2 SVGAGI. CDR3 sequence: CASKLGGHGYTF. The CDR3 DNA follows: TGTGCCAGCAAATTGGGGGGGCATGGCTACACCTTC.

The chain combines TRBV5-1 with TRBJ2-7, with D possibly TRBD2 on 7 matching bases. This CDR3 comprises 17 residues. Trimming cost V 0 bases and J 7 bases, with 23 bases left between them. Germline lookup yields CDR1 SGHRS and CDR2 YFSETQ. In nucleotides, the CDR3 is TGCGCCAGCAGCTTGGCCCTCCGGGGGAGGGGGGCCGGGGAGCAGTACTTC. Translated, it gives CASSLALRGRGAGEQYF.

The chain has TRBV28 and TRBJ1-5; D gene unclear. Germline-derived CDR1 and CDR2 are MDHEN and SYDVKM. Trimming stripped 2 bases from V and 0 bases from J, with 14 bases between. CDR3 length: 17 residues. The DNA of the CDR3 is TGTGCCAGCAGTTTAGGGCAGGTTTTATATAGCAATCAGCCCCAGCATTTT. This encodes CASSLGQVLYSNQPQHF.

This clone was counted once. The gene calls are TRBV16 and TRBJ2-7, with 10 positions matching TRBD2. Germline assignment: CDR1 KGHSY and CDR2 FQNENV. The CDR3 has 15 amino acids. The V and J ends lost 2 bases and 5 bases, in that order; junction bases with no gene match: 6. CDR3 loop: CASSQISGRADEQYF. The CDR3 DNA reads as TGTGCCAGCAGCCAAATAAGCGGGAGGGCCGACGAGCAGTACTTC.

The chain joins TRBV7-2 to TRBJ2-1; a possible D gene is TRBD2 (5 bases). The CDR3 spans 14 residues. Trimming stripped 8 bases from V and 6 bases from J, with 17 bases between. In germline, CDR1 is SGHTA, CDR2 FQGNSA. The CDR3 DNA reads TGTGCCAGCCTCAGCGGCTACACCATCAATGAGCAGTTCTTC. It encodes CASLSGYTINEQFF.